This T cell receptor beta chain appears in the sequencing data of a study of OX40 agonist ivuxolimab in advanced cancers. Overall study context: Patients took ivuxolimab, an agonistic anti-OX40 (CD134) antibody. Patients were treated with intravenous ivuxolimab, dosed at 0.01 to 10 mg/kg and infused every 2 weeks. Averaging 60 years in age, with a range of roughly 20 to 90, the cohort was about 85% male. Study-wide results and limits: At 0.1 to 3.0 mg/kg, clonal expansion of CD4+ and CD8+ blood T cells had occurred by week 6.

A word on this clone: Its cognate antigen is unknown.

The V gene's germline CDR1 is MGHRA and CDR2 YSYEKL. The CDR3 spans 15 residues. V lost 0 bases to trimming and J lost 5 bases, with 13 bases between them. Sequencing was performed with immunoSEQ multiplex PCR; in TCRdb, only in-frame clones are kept and a portion is missing. The table shows about 30,000 clones, with around nine tenths occurring only once. The sample here was CD4+ or CD8+ T cells sorted from blood, taken in a trial of the OX40 agonist ivuxolimab. The chain couples TRBV4-1 to TRBJ2-5; D is possibly TRBD2 (5 bases). This clonotype originated in an adult with an advanced solid tumor such as melanoma, head and neck, liver or kidney cancer. CDR3 region: CASSQDSGLWETQYF. The CDR3 DNA reads as TGCGCCAGCAGCCAAGATTCAGGACTGTGGGAGACCCAGTACTTC.